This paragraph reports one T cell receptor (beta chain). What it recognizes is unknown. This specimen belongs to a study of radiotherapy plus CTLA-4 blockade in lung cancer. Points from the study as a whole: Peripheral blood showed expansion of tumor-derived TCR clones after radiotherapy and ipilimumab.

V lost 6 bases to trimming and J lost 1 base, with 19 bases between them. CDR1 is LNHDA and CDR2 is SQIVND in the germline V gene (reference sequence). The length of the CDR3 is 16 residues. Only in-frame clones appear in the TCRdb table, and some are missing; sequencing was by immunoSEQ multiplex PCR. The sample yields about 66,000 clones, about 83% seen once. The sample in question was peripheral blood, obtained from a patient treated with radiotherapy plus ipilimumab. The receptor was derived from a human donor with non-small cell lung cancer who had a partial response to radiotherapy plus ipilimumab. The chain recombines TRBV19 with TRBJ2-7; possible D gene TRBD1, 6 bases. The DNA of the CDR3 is TGTGCCAGTAGCGATCGACAGGCTAAGAATTCCTACGAGCAGTACTTC. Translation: CASSDRQAKNSYEQYF.